This TCR beta chain is from a study of shared clonotypes between healthy human individuals. Assay execution took place at the deep level. Method: immunoSEQ multiplex PCR; TCRdb's copy keeps in-frame clones and lacks some. The data contain about 2,500,000 clones, around nine tenths of them singletons. To note about this clone: Its antigen is undetermined.

Study-level results: Roughly 5% of naive CD4 clonotypes were shared across a handful of donors. Clonotype sharing among donors was thought likely to change with sequencing depth.

The sequenced material came from naive CD4+ T cells sorted from blood. Specified subset: CD45RA+ positively selected. The sequence came from a man younger than 30 in good health.

In DNA, the CDR3 is TGTGCCAGCAGCTCCTCAGTGGGGGGCCGGATCGACTATGGCTACACCTTC. Amino acids: CASSSSVGGRIDYGYTF. This chain links TRBV14 with TRBJ1-2; D possibly corresponds to TRBD1 (6 bases). Per the germline V gene, CDR1 is SGHDN and CDR2 is FVKESK. V dropped 5 bases and J dropped 3 bases, with 22 bases sitting between them. This CDR3 region has 17 residues.